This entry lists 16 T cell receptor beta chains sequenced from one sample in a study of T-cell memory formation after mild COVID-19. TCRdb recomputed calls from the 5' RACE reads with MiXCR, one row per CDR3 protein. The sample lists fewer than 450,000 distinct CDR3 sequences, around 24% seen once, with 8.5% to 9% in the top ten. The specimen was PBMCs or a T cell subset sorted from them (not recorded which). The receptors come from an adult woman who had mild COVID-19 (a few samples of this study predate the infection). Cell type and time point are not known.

In nucleotides, the CDR3 is TGTGCCAGCAGCCTTTCGTCAGGGAATGGTAACGAGCAGTACTTC. It translates to CASSLSSGNGNEQYF. V usage is TRBV7-2 and J usage is TRBJ2-7, with TRBD1 as a possible D gene (5 bases). The CDR3 is made up of 15 amino acids. Germline CDR1 SGHTA, CDR2 FQGNSA. V was pared by 5 bases and J by 5 bases, with 19 bases between.

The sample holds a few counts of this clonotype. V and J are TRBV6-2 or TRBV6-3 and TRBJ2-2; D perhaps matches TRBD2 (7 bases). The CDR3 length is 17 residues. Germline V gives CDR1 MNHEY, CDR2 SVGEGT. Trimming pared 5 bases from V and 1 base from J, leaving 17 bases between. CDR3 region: CASSQQGLLGNTGELFF. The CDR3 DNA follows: TGTGCCAGCAGTCAACAGGGACTATTAGGGAACACCGGGGAGCTGTTTTTT.

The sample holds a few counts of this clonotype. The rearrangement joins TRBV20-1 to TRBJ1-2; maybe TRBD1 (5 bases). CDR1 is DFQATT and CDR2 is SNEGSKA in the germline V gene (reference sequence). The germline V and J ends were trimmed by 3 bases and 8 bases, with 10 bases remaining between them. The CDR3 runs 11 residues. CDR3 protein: CSASGGPGYTF. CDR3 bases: TGCAGTGCTAGCGGGGGACCGGGCTACACCTTC.

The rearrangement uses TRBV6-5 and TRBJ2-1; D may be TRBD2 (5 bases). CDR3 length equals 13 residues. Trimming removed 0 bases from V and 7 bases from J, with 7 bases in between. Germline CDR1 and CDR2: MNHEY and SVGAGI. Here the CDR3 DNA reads TGTGCCAGCAGTTACTCGAGCGGTAATGAGCAGTTCTTC. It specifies CASSYSSGNEQFF.

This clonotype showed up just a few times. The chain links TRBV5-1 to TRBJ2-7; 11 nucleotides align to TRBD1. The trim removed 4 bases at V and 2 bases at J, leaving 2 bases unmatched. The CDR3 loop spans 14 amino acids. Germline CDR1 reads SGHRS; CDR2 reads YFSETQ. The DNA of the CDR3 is TGCGCCAGCAGCACGGACAGGGGGCCCTACGAGCAGTACTTC. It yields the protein CASSTDRGPYEQYF. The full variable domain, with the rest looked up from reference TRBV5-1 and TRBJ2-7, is KAGVTQTPRYLIKTRGQQVTLSCSPISGHRSVSWYQQTPGQGLQFLFEYFSETQRNKGNFPGRFSGRQFSNSRSEMNVSTLELGDSALYLCASSTDRGPYEQYFGPGTRLTVT.

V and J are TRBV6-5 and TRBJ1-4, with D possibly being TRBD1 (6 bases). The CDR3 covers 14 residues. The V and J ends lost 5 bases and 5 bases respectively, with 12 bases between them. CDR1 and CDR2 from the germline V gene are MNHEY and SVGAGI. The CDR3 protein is CASSHRRGNEKLFF. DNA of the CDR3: TGTGCCAGCAGTCACAGGAGGGGGAATGAAAAACTGTTTTTT.

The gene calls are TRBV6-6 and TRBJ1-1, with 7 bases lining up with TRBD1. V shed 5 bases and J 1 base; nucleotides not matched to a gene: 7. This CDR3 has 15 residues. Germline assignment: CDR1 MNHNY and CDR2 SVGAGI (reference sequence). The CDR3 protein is CASSPRDSRNTEAFF. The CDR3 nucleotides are TGTGCCAGCAGTCCGCGGGACAGTCGGAACACTGAAGCTTTCTTT.

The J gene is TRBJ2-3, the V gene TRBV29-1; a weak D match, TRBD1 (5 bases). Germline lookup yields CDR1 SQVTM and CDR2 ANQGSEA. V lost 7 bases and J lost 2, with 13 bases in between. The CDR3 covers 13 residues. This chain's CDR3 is CSETSGFTDTQYF. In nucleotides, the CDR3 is TGCAGCGAGACTTCAGGGTTCACAGATACGCAGTATTTT.

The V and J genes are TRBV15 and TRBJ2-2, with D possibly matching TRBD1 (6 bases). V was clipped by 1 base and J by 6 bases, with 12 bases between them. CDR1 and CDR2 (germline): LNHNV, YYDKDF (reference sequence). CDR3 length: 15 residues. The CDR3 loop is CATSRVVQGAGELFF. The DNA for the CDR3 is TGTGCCACCAGCAGAGTCGTACAGGGAGCCGGGGAGCTGTTTTTT.

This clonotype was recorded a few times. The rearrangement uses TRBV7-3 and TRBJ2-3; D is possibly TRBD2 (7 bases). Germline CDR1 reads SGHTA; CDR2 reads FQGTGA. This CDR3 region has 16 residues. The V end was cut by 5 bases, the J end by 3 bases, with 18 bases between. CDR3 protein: CASSREGGGPTDTQYF. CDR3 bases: TGTGCCAGCAGCCGCGAGGGGGGAGGGCCGACAGATACGCAGTATTTT.

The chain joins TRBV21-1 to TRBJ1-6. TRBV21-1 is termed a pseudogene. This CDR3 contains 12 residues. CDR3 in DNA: TGTGCCAGCAGGGGTAATGGATCACCCCTCCACTTT. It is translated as CASRGNGSPLHF.

The CDR3 region has the DNA TGCGCCAGCAGCCAAGATGGGATCGGGACTAGCGGAGATGAGCAGTTCTTC. Encoded protein: CASSQDGIGTSGDEQFF. The chain joins TRBV4-1 to TRBJ2-1; the match to TRBD2 covers 11 bases. The CDR3 has 17 amino acids. V gave up 0 bases and J gave up 8 bases; unmatched junction bases: 9. CDR1 and CDR2 from the germline V gene are MGHRA and YSYEKL.

CDR3 nucleotide sequence: TGCGCCAGCAGTGAGTCGGACCCAGGGCAGGCTAGTCTCGATACGCAGTATTTT. Protein product: CASSESDPGQASLDTQYF. This sequence joins TRBV10-2 and TRBJ2-3, with D possibly being TRBD1 (5 bases). The CDR3 covers 18 residues. The germline CDR1 and CDR2 sequences are WSHSY and SAAADI. Trimming left V 0 bases short and J 6 bases short, with 22 bases between.

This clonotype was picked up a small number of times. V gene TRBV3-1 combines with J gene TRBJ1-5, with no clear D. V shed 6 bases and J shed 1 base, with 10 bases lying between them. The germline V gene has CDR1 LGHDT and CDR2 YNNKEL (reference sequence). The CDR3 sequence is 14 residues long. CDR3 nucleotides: TGTGCCAGCAGTCGAGGGCCGAGCAATCAGCCCCAGCATTTT. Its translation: CASSRGPSNQPQHF.

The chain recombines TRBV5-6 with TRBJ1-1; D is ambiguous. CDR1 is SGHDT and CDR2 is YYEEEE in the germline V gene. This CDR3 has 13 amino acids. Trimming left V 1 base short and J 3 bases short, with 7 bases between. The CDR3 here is CASSLPGYTEAFF. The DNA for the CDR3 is TGTGCCAGCAGCTTGCCAGGTTACACTGAAGCTTTCTTT.

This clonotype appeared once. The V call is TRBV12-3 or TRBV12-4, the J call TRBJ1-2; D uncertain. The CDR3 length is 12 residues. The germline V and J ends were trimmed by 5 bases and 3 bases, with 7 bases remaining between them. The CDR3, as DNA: TGTGCCAGCAGTCCTACATACTATGGCTACACCTTC. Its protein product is CASSPTYYGYTF.